The present T cell receptor (beta chain) was sequenced within a study of identical twins. The study's findings and limits: It was possible that invariant MAIT and iNKT cells partly confounded the zero-insertion analyses.

Healthy Caucasians, and only they, were the donors. This clonotype showed up just a few times. Its target is not known. Template switching added a universal primer binding site, and final cDNA carried unique molecular identifiers. TCRdb analysed the 5' RACE reads with MiXCR anew, one entry per CDR3 protein. The profile shows some 1,700,000 distinct CDR3 sequences, roughly a third of them singletons. Germline CDR1 and CDR2: SGHTA and FQGNSA. This CDR3 is 14 amino acids long. Trimming took off 1 base at V and 1 base at J, with 7 bases between the two ends. The chain carries TRBV7-2 and TRBJ2-5; a weak D match, TRBD1 (6 bases). The sequencing sample was made of cord blood. The sequence came from a newborn girl in good health. The CDR3 DNA reads TGTGCCAGCAGCTTAGGGGACATCCAAGAGACCCAGTACTTC. Protein product: CASSLGDIQETQYF.